The sample holds one count of the clone carrying this T cell receptor (beta chain). This record belongs to a study of cytomegalovirus exposure and HLA in healthy donors. Using immunoSEQ multiplex PCR, the repertoire was profiled, and TCRdb retains in-frame clones only, with some absent. This table has 150,000 or so clones, about nine tenths appearing once. From the approximately 110-subject validation cohort, which was separate from the roughly 610-subject first cohort, the donors were drawn. V was clipped by 5 bases and J by 7 bases, with 18 bases between them. This CDR3 spans 15 amino acids. CDR1 and CDR2 from the germline V gene are MNHEY and SVGAGI.

V gene TRBV6-5 combines with J gene TRBJ1-5; tentative D call: TRBD1 (6 bases). The sequenced sample consisted of PBMCs. This clonotype was obtained from a woman in her twenties or thirties in good health and CMV-seropositive. CDR3 residues: CASSPLTGFRQPQHF. The CDR3 DNA is TGTGCCAGCAGTCCACTGACAGGTTTCCGACAGCCCCAGCATTTT.